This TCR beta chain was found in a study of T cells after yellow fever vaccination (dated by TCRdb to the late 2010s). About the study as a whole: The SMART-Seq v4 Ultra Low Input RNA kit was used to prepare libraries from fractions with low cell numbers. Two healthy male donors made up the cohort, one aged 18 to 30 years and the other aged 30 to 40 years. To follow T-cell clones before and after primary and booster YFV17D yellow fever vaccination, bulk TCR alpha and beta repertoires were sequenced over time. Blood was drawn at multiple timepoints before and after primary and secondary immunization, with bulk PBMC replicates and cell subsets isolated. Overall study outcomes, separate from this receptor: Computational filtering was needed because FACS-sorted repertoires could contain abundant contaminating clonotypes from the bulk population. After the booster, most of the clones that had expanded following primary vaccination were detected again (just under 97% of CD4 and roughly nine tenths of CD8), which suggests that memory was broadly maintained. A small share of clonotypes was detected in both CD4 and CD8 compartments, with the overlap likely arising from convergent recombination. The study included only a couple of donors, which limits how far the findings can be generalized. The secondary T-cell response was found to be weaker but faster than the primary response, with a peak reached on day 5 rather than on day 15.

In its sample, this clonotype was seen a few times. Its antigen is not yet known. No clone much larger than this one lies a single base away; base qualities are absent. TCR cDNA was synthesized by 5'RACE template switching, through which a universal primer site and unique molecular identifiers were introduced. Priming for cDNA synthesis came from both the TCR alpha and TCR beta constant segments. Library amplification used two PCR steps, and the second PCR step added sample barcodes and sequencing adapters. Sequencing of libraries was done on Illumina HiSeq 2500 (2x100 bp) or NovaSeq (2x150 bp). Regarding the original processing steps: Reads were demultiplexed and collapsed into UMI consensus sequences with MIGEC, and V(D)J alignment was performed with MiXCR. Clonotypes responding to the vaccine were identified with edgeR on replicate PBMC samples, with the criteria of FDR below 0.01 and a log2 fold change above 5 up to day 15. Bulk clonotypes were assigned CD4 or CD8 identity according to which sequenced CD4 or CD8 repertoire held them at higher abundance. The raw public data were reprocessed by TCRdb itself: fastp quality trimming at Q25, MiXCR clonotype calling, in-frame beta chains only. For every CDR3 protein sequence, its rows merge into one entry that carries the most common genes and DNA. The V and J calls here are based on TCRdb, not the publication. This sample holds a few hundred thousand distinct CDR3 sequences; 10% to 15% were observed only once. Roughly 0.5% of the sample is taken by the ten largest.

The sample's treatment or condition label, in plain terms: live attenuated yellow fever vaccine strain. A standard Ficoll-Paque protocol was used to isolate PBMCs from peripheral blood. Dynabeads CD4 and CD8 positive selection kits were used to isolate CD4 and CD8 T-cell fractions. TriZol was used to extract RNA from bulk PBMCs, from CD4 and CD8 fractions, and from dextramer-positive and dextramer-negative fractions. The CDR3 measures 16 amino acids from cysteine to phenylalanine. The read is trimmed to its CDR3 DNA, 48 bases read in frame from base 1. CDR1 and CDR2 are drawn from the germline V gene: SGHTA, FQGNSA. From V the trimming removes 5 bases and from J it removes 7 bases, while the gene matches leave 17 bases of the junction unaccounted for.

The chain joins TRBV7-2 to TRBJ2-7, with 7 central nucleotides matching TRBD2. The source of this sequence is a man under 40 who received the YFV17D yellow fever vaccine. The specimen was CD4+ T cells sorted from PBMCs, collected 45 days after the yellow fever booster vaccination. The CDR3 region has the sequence CASSPVAGGTLWEQYF. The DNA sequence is TGTGCCAGCAGCCCCGTAGCGGGTGGCACCCTGTGGGAGCAGTACTTC.